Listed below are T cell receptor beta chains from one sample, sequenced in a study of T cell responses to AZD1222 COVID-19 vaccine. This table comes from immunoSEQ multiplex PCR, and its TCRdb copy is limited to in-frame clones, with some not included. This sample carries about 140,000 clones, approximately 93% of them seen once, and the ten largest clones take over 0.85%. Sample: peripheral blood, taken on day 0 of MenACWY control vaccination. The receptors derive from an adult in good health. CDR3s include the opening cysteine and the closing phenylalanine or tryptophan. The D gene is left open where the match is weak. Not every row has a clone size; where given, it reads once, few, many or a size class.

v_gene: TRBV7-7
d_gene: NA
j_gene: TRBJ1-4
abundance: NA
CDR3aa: CASSLGREPNEKLFF

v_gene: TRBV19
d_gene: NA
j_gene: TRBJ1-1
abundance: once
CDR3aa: CASSKYRDDTEAFF

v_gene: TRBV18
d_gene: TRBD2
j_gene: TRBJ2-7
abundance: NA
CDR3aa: CASSPSGGRVSYEQYF

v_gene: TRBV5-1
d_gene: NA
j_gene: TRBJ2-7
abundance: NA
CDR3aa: CASSAGEGVRYEQYF

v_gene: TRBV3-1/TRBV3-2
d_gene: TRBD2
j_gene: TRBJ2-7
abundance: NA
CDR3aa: CASSHQREGDEQYF

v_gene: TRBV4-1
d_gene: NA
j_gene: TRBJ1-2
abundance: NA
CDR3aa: CASSHVTRSDRYGYTF

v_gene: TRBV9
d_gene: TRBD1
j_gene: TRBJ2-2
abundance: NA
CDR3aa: CASSITPGQVNTGELFF

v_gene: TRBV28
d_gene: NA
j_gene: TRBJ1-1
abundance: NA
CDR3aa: CASSLRSNTEAFF

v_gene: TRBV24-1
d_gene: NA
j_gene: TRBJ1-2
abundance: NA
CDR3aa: CATRSTPGGYGYTF

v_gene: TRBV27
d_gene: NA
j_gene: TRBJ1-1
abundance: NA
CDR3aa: CATRTGVFGVDTEAFF

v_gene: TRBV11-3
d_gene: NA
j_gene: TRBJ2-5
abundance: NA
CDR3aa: CASSWGAAETQYF

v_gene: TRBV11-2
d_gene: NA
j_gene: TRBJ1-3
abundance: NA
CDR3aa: CASSLDPKNTIYF

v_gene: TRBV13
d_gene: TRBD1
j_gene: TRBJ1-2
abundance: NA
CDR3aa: CASSLGPRDSQEGYTF

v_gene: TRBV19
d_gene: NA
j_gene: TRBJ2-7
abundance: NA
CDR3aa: CASSISSSYEQYF

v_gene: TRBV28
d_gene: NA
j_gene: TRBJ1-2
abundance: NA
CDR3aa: CASSWGGGYFYGYTF

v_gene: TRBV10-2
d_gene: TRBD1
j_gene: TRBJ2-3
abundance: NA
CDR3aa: CASSGGQGGLTTDTQYF

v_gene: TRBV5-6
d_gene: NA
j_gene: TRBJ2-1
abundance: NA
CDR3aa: CATQLRSSGNEQFF

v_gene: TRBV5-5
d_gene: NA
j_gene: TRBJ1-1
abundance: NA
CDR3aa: CASSWRPSGTEAFF

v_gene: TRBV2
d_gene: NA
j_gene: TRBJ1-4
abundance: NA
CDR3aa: CASSTSTEKLFF

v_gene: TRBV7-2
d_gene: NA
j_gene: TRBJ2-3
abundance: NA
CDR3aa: CASSSVVTFISDTQYF

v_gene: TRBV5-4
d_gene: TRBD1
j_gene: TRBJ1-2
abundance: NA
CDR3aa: CASSAGTGSYGYTF

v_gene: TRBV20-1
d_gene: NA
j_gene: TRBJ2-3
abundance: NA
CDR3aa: CSASWGGVSTDTQYF

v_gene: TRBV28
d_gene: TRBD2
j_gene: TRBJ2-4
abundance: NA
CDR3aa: CASSSGGKNIQYF

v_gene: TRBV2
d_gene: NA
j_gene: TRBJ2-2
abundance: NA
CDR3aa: CASSEATPGAANTGELFF

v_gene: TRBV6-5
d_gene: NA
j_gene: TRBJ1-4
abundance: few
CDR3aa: CASSPLEKLFF

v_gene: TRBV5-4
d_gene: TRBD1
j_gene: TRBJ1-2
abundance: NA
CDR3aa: CASSFSQGAPGYGYTF

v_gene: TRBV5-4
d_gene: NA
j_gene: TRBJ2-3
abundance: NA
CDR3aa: CASSSKGSTDTQYF

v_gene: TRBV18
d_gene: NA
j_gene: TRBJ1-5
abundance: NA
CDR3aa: CASSPGWGNQPQHF

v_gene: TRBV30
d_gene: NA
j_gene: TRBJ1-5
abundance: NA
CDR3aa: CAWRKGSDGQPQHF

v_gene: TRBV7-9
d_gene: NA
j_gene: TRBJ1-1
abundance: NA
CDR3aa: CASSPRRGDEAFF